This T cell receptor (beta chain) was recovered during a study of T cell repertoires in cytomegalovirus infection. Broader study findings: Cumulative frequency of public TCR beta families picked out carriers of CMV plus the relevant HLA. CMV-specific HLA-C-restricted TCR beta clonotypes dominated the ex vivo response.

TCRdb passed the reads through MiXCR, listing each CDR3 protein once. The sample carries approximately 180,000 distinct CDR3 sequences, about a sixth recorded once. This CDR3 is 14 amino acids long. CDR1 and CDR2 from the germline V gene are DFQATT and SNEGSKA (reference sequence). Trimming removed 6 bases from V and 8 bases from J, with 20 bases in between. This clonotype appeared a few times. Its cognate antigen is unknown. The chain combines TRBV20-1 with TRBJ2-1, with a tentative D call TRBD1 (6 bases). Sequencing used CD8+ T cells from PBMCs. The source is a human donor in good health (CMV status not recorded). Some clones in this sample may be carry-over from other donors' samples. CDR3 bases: TGCAGTGCATCATATACAGGGCCTGGGGATGAGCAGTTCTTC. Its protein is CSASYTGPGDEQFF.